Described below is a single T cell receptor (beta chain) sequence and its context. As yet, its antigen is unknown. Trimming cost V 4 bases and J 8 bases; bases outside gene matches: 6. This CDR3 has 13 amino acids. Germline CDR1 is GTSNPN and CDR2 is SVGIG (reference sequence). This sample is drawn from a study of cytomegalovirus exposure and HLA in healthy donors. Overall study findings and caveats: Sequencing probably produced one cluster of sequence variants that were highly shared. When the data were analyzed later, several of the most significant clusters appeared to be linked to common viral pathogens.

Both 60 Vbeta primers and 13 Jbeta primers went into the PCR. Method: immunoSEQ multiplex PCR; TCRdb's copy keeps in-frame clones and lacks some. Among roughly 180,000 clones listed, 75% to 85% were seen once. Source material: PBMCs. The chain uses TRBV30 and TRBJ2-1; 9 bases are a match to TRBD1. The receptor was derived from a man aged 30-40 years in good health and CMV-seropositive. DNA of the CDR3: TGTGCCTGGAAGGACAGGGGCCTGGATGAGCAGTTCTTC. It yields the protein CAWKDRGLDEQFF.